These 11 T cell receptor beta chains came from one sample sequenced in a study of blood T cell repertoires in COVID-19. Method: immunoSEQ multiplex PCR; TCRdb's copy keeps in-frame clones and lacks some. Of a few hundred thousand clones in the sample, less than 90% were seen once. The source material was PBMCs or T cells enriched from blood (not recorded which). These receptors came from a woman in her fifties or sixties who had recovered from COVID-19.

This clone was seen a few times. The gene calls are TRBV18 and TRBJ1-1; the D is unclear. Germline V lookup: CDR1 KGHSH, CDR2 LQKENI. The CDR3 length is 13 residues. The V end lost 2 bases, the J end lost 1 base, and 5 bases lay between the germline ends. The CDR3 bases are TGTGCCAGCTCACCAAACAGGAACACTGAAGCTTTCTTT. It yields the protein CASSPNRNTEAFF.

V usage is TRBV15 and J usage is TRBJ1-1, with unresolved D. The CDR3 contains 14 residues. V was trimmed by 2 bases and J by 3 bases, leaving 10 bases between them. CDR1 and CDR2 from the germline V gene are LNHNV and YYDKDF (reference sequence). CDR3 sequence reads: CATSRITGDTEAFF. The CDR3 DNA follows: TGTGCCACCAGCAGAATCACCGGGGACACTGAAGCTTTCTTT.

The chain carries TRBV5-4 and TRBJ1-1; TRBD1 might be the D (6 bases). V lost 0 bases and J 5 bases, leaving 8 bases between the germline ends. CDR1 and CDR2 from the germline V gene are SGHNT and YYREEE (reference sequence). This CDR3 region has 13 residues. The DNA of the CDR3 is TGTGCCAGCAGCTTGGACACAGGGACTGAAGCTTTCTTT. Its translation is CASSLDTGTEAFF.

The chain recombines TRBV4-3 with TRBJ1-2; no clear D. The CDR3 is 13 residues long. V lost 0 bases and J lost 7, with 9 bases in between. Germline V gene lookup returns CDR1 LGHNA and CDR2 YSLEER. The CDR3 is CASSQDPLSGYTF. In DNA, the CDR3 is TGCGCCAGCAGCCAAGATCCCTTGTCTGGCTACACCTTC.

The V and J genes are TRBV5-6 and TRBJ1-6, with 8 positions matching TRBD1. J gave up 9 bases and V 4 bases, and 6 bases lay outside the gene matches. The V gene's germline CDR1 is SGHDT and CDR2 YYEEEE. This CDR3 has 14 amino acids. DNA for the CDR3: TGTGCCAGCAGCCAGACAGGGGAACGTTCACCCCTCCACTTT. It specifies CASSQTGERSPLHF. Full variable domain (rest looked up from reference TRBV5-6 and TRBJ1-6): DAGVTQSPTHLIKTRGQQVTLRCSPKSGHDTVSWYQQALGQGPQFIFQYYEEEERQRGNFPDRFSGHQFPNYSSELNVNALLLGDSALYLCASSQTGERSPLHFGNGTRLTVT.

The V call is TRBV27, the J call TRBJ1-4; perhaps TRBD1 as D (5 bases). The V gene's germline CDR1 is MNHEY and CDR2 SMNVEV (reference sequence). The CDR3 contains 16 residues. V shed 4 bases and J shed 0 bases, with 12 bases lying between them. Written as DNA, the CDR3 is TGTGCCAGCAGTTGGAGAGCGGGGGCAACTAATGAAAAACTGTTTTTT. Translated: CASSWRAGATNEKLFF.

CDR3 in DNA: TGTGCCAGCAGTTACTCCGGCATAGACTCCCAGTACTTC. Protein sequence: CASSYSGIDSQYF. The J gene is TRBJ2-7, the V gene TRBV6-2 or TRBV6-3; D is uncertain. The germline gives CDR1 MNHEY, CDR2 SVGEGT. This CDR3 is 13 amino acids long. V lost 0 bases and J 10 bases, leaving 13 bases between the germline ends.

The chain joins TRBV12-3 or TRBV12-4 to TRBJ1-2; D is unresolved. This CDR3 has 12 amino acids. V lost 7 bases and J lost 0, with 6 bases in between. CDR3 in amino acids: CASMGPNYGYTF. CDR3 bases: TGTGCCAGCATGGGCCCTAACTATGGCTACACCTTC.

The gene calls are TRBV5-1 and TRBJ1-2; possible D gene TRBD1, 5 bases. The V end was cut by 3 bases, the J end by 3 bases, with 15 bases between. The CDR3 contains 15 residues. Germline V lookup: CDR1 SGHRS, CDR2 YFSETQ. CDR3 nucleotide sequence: TGCGCCAGCAGCTCCGTAGGGGCTGGGGACTATGGCTACACCTTC. It codes for CASSSVGAGDYGYTF.

The V and J genes are TRBV29-1 and TRBJ1-2; 8 nucleotides align to TRBD1. V trimming: 6 bases; J trimming: 8 bases; junction bases outside the gene matches: 11. This CDR3 is 13 amino acids long. Germline values: CDR1 SQVTM, CDR2 ANQGSEA. The CDR3 loop reads CSVGTGLTGGYTF. CDR3 sequence (DNA): TGCAGCGTGGGGACAGGTTTGACGGGGGGCTACACCTTC.

The chain joins TRBV3-1 (or the pseudogene TRBV3-2) to TRBJ2-7, with TRBD1 matching 8 bases. The CDR3 contains 15 residues. V gave up 3 bases and J gave up 6 bases; unmatched junction bases: 10. CDR1 is LGHDT and CDR2 is YNNKEL in the germline V gene (reference sequence). CDR3 amino acids: CASSHRDRLTGEQYF. The CDR3 DNA reads as TGTGCCAGCAGCCACCGGGACAGGCTGACTGGCGAGCAGTACTTC.